The 5 T cell receptor beta chains given below trace back to one sample, sequenced in a study of T cell responses to AZD1222 COVID-19 vaccine. Profiling relied on immunoSEQ multiplex PCR, and the TCRdb table lists in-frame clones only, not all of them. The sample consists of 95,000 to 150,000 clones, approximately 90% of them appearing once. The starting material was peripheral blood, obtained on day 0 of AZD1222 vaccination. The receptors here all came from an adult in good health.

CDR3 in amino acids: CASSYSRYNTYEQYF. The CDR3 DNA sequence: TGTGCCAGCAGTTACTCGCGATATAACACCTACGAGCAGTACTTC. The rearrangement joins TRBV6-5 to TRBJ2-7; D unresolved. V was pared by 0 bases and J by 2 bases, with 11 bases between. Looked up from germline, CDR1 is MNHEY and CDR2 is SVGAGI. The CDR3 covers 15 residues.

This chain joins TRBV28 and TRBJ2-7; TRBD1 might be the D (6 bases). The CDR3 is made up of 13 amino acids. Germline V lookup: CDR1 MDHEN, CDR2 SYDVKM. The V and J ends lost 3 bases and 5 bases respectively, with 11 bases between them. The CDR3 sequence is CASSFNNRDEQYF. DNA of the CDR3: TGTGCCAGCAGTTTCAATAACAGGGACGAGCAGTACTTC. Variable domain in full (rest from reference TRBV28 and TRBJ2-7): DVKVTQSSRYLVKRTGEKVFLECVQDMDHENMFWYRQDPGLGLRLIYFSYDVKMKEKGDIPEGYSVSREKKERFSLILESASTNQTSMYLCASSFNNRDEQYFGPGTRLTVT.

V is TRBV19 and J is TRBJ2-2, with D perhaps matching TRBD1 (9 bases). Trimming cost V 9 bases and J 6 bases, with 23 bases left between them. CDR1 and CDR2 from the germline V gene are LNHDA and SQIVND (reference sequence). The CDR3 sequence is 16 residues long. CDR3 bases: TGTGCCAGCAGCCGGGGGGGACAGGGTGTCCCCGGGGAGCTGTTTTTT. Translating it yields CASSRGGQGVPGELFF.

The chain employs TRBV6-2 or TRBV6-3 and TRBJ2-3; 8 bases are a match to TRBD2. The length of the CDR3 is 15 residues. V was clipped by 5 bases and J by 5 bases; unmatched bases: 9. Germline assignment: CDR1 MNHEY and CDR2 SVGEGT. The CDR3 spells CASSTGTSIRDTQYF. In DNA form, the CDR3 reads TGTGCCAGCAGTACGGGGACTAGTATCAGAGATACGCAGTATTTT.

J is TRBJ1-6 and V is TRBV30; perhaps TRBD1 as D (6 bases). The germline V gene encodes CDR1 GTSNPN and CDR2 SVGIG (reference sequence). The CDR3 spans 14 residues. V was clipped by 4 bases and J by 9 bases, with 16 bases between them. For the CDR3, the DNA is TGTGCCTGGAAAACAGGGCCCCTAATTTCACCCCTCCACTTT. Translating gives CAWKTGPLISPLHF.